Presented here are 29 T cell receptor beta chains from one specimen sequenced in a study of T cell responses to AZD1222 COVID-19 vaccine. This table comes from immunoSEQ multiplex PCR, and its TCRdb copy is limited to in-frame clones, with some not included. The sample has roughly 110,000 clones, about 83% seen once. Source: peripheral blood, taken on day 0 of AZD1222 vaccination. The receptor set was obtained from an adult in good health.

The chain couples TRBV11-2 to TRBJ1-1; no firm D call. The CDR3 is 14 amino acids. Per the germline V gene, CDR1 is SGHAT and CDR2 is FQNNGV. V was clipped by 0 bases and J by 5 bases, with 10 bases between them. The CDR3 region has the DNA TGTGCCAGCAGCTTAGATCAGGCGAGGACTGAAGCTTTCTTT. Protein: CASSLDQARTEAFF.

The V gene is TRBV9, the J gene TRBJ2-2; D is undetermined. CDR3 length: 15 amino acids. V was pared by 4 bases and J by 3 bases, with 13 bases between. CDR1 is SGDLS, CDR2 YYNGEE, per germline. Written as DNA, the CDR3 is TGTGCCAGCAGCTCCGCGCGGTTGCACACCGGGGAGCTGTTTTTT. Translating gives CASSSARLHTGELFF. The whole variable domain, filled in from reference TRBV9 and TRBJ2-2, reads DSGVTQTPKHLITATGQRVTLRCSPRSGDLSVYWYQQSLDQGLQFLIQYYNGEERAKGNILERFSAQQFPDLHSELNLSSLELGDSALYFCASSSARLHTGELFFGEGSRLTVL.

The rearrangement links TRBV2 to TRBJ2-2; tentative D call: TRBD1 (6 bases). The V gene lost 6 bases and the J gene lost 1 base, with 15 bases spanning the gap. CDR1 and CDR2 from the germline V gene are SNHLY and FYNNEI. The CDR3 extends over 16 amino acids. The CDR3 nucleotides read TGTGCCAGCAGCCCCGGGACACAACGGAACACCGGGGAGCTGTTTTTT. This codes for CASSPGTQRNTGELFF. Together with reference TRBV2 and TRBJ2-2, the CDR3 gives the full variable domain: EPEVTQTPSHQVTQMGQEVILRCVPISNHLYFYWYRQILGQKVEFLVSFYNNEISEKSEIFDDQFSVERPDGSNFTLKIRSTKLEDSAMYFCASSPGTQRNTGELFFGEGSRLTVL.

This clone was detected only a few times. The chain combines TRBV6-2 or TRBV6-3 with TRBJ1-2; D call uncertain. The V end was cut by 6 bases, the J end by 4 bases, with 12 bases between. Germline V gives CDR1 MNHEY, CDR2 SVGEGT. The CDR3 runs to 13 residues. DNA of the CDR3: TGTGCCAGCAGCACCCGGGCCTCCTATGGCTACACCTTC. Translated: CASSTRASYGYTF.

V is TRBV6-4 and J is TRBJ1-5; D is possibly TRBD1 (6 bases). The CDR3 loop spans 20 amino acids. Per germline, CDR1 MRHNA and CDR2 SNTAGT. Trimming left V 0 bases short and J 5 bases short, with 26 bases between. The CDR3 sequence is CASSDSIYELGTRKDQPQHF. The CDR3 nucleotides read TGTGCCAGCAGTGACTCGATATATGAGTTGGGGACACGAAAAGATCAGCCCCAGCATTTT.

V gene TRBV24-1 combines with J gene TRBJ2-7; a possible D gene is TRBD1 (6 bases). V was shortened by 0 bases and J by 8 bases, with 22 bases between the two germline ends. The length of the CDR3 is 17 residues. Germline CDR1 is KGHDR and CDR2 is SFDVKD. This chain's CDR3 is CATSDLLPGQGGYQQYF. The DNA of the CDR3 is TGTGCCACCAGTGATTTGCTACCGGGACAAGGCGGGTACCAGCAGTACTTC.

The chain uses TRBV9 and TRBJ1-5; D ambiguous. CDR1 and CDR2 from the germline V gene are SGDLS and YYNGEE. This CDR3 region has 12 residues. Trimming stripped 3 bases from V and 3 bases from J, with 4 bases between. The CDR3 region is CASSGLNQPQHF. The CDR3 DNA reads as TGTGCCAGCAGCGGACTCAATCAGCCCCAGCATTTT.

This chain uses TRBV2 with TRBJ1-4, with D possibly matching TRBD1 (5 bases). The germline V gene has CDR1 SNHLY and CDR2 FYNNEI. V was pared by 4 bases and J by 7 bases, with 13 bases between. This CDR3 contains 14 residues. In nucleotides, the CDR3 is TGTGCCAGCAGTGTAAGGCAGGGTGGTGAAAAACTGTTTTTT. It is translated as CASSVRQGGEKLFF.

The genes are TRBV27 and TRBJ2-7, with 8 bases that match TRBD1. CDR1 is MNHEY and CDR2 is SMNVEV in the germline V gene (reference sequence). The trim removed 4 bases at V and 2 bases at J, leaving 4 bases unmatched. CDR3 length equals 14 residues. The CDR3 DNA sequence: TGTGCCAGCAGTTCCAGACAGGGGCCCTACGAGCAGTACTTC. It is translated as CASSSRQGPYEQYF.

This clone was seen just once. The CDR3 coding sequence is TGTGCCAGCAGTGCAGGGGGCGCAGGGACCGGGGAGCTGTTTTTT. Translated: CASSAGGAGTGELFF. V gene TRBV6-2 or TRBV6-3 combines with J gene TRBJ2-2, with TRBD1 matching 8 bases. V gave up 5 bases and J gave up 5 bases; unmatched junction bases: 7. CDR1 is MNHEY and CDR2 is SVGEGT in the germline V gene. The CDR3 runs 15 residues.

The CDR3 is CSVEGKQGAYGYTF. CDR3 coding DNA: TGCAGCGTTGAGGGGAAACAGGGGGCGTATGGCTACACCTTC. The J gene is TRBJ1-2, the V gene TRBV29-1, with 9 positions matching TRBD1. The CDR3 sequence is 14 residues long. The V segment lost 3 bases and the J segment 5 bases; nucleotides outside the gene matches: 7. In germline, CDR1 is SQVTM, CDR2 ANQGSEA.

The rearrangement uses TRBV12-3 or TRBV12-4 and TRBJ2-1, with D maybe TRBD1 (6 bases). The CDR3 is made up of 13 amino acids. V lost 2 bases and J lost 9, with 11 bases in between. For the CDR3, the DNA is TGTGCCAGCAGTTTACTGGGGGCAATTGAGCAGTTCTTC. Its protein product is CASSLLGAIEQFF.

The rearrangement uses TRBV5-1 and TRBJ1-1; no definite D call. Trimming pared 3 bases from V and 1 base from J, leaving 13 bases between. CDR1 is SGHRS, CDR2 YFSETQ, per germline. The CDR3 has 15 amino acids. The CDR3 DNA follows: TGCGCCAGCAGCTCTGAAGGACGTCCGAACACTGAAGCTTTCTTT. This sequence encodes CASSSEGRPNTEAFF.

J is TRBJ1-3 and V is TRBV5-1; the D gene is possibly TRBD1 (5 bases). Germline values: CDR1 SGHRS, CDR2 YFSETQ. The CDR3 consists of 16 residues. Between the trimmed V and J ends, which lost 4 bases and 4 bases, there was a span of 18 bases. CDR3 region: CASSPNPAGSGNTIYF. CDR3 DNA: TGCGCCAGCAGCCCAAACCCGGCAGGGTCGGGAAACACCATATATTTT. Drawing the rest from reference TRBV5-1 and TRBJ1-3, the complete variable domain is KAGVTQTPRYLIKTRGQQVTLSCSPISGHRSVSWYQQTPGQGLQFLFEYFSETQRNKGNFPGRFSGRQFSNSRSEMNVSTLELGDSALYLCASSPNPAGSGNTIYFGEGSWLTVV.

The chain joins TRBV14 to TRBJ2-5; D ambiguous. Trimming took off 3 bases at V and 4 bases at J, with 18 bases between the two ends. CDR3 size: 16 residues. Germline-derived CDR1 and CDR2 are SGHDN and FVKESK. The CDR3 spells CASSHVLSLSGETQYF. CDR3 coding DNA: TGTGCCAGCAGCCATGTTCTATCGCTTTCAGGAGAGACCCAGTACTTC.

This clone was seen a single time. The V gene is TRBV28, the J gene TRBJ1-1, with D uncertain. The CDR3 covers 13 residues. CDR1 and CDR2 from the germline V gene are MDHEN and SYDVKM. V shed 7 bases and J shed 6 bases, with 15 bases lying between them. Here the CDR3 reads CASTTAVFSEAFF. The CDR3, as DNA: TGTGCCAGCACGACCGCCGTCTTTTCTGAAGCTTTCTTT. Supplemented by reference TRBV28 and TRBJ1-1, the full variable domain reads DVKVTQSSRYLVKRTGEKVFLECVQDMDHENMFWYRQDPGLGLRLIYFSYDVKMKEKGDIPEGYSVSREKKERFSLILESASTNQTSMYLCASTTAVFSEAFFGQGTRLTVV.

The chain uses TRBV6-5 and TRBJ2-2, with D hard to call. The V and J ends lost 8 bases and 0 bases respectively, with 13 bases between them. From germline, CDR1 is MNHEY and CDR2 SVGAGI. The CDR3 loop spans 15 amino acids. The CDR3 protein is CASASGLANTGELFF. In DNA form, the CDR3 reads TGTGCCAGCGCATCCGGGCTTGCGAACACCGGGGAGCTGTTTTTT.

The gene calls are TRBV6-2 or TRBV6-3 and TRBJ1-2; D uncertain. CDR1 is MNHEY and CDR2 is SVGEGT in the germline V gene. V lost 0 bases to trimming and J lost 2 bases, with 10 bases between them. The CDR3 has 15 residues. DNA of the CDR3: TGTGCCAGCAGTTACTCAGGCAGGAAGAACTATGGCTACACCTTC. Its protein product is CASSYSGRKNYGYTF.

This clone came up a few times. The rearrangement joins TRBV19 to TRBJ1-5, with D uncertain. CDR3 length: 13 amino acids. CDR1 and CDR2 from the germline V gene are LNHDA and SQIVND (reference sequence). V shed 7 bases and J shed 5 bases, with 12 bases lying between them. The CDR3 sequence: CASMRGRDQPQHF. CDR3 coding DNA: TGTGCCAGTATGCGGGGAAGAGATCAGCCCCAGCATTTT.

The chain is built from TRBV3-1 (or the pseudogene TRBV3-2) and TRBJ1-4; TRBD1 matches at 9 bases. The CDR3 length is 14 residues. The germline V gene has CDR1 LGHDT and CDR2 YNNKEL (reference sequence). After removal of 6 bases from V and 8 bases from J, the junction contained 7 bases not matched to a gene. CDR3 sequence: CASSPGTGREKLFF. CDR3 DNA sequence: TGTGCCAGCAGTCCCGGGACAGGGCGAGAAAAACTGTTTTTT.

This rearrangement joins TRBV5-1 to TRBJ2-3; D uncertain. In germline, CDR1 is SGHRS, CDR2 YFSETQ. The CDR3 contains 14 residues. V lost 2 bases to trimming and J lost 1 base, with 8 bases between them. The CDR3 coding sequence is TGCGCCAGCAGCTTAAGATCAGGCACAGATACGCAGTATTTT. The encoded protein is CASSLRSGTDTQYF.

V is TRBV6-1 and J is TRBJ2-1; 10 bases map to TRBD2. This CDR3 comprises 13 residues. CDR1 MNHNS and CDR2 SASEGT come from the germline V gene. V trimming: 3 bases; J trimming: 15 bases; junction bases outside the gene matches: 8. This CDR3 is CASSDGTSGIRFF. DNA of the CDR3: TGTGCCAGCAGTGATGGTACTAGCGGGATAAGGTTCTTC.

This chain joins TRBV29-1 and TRBJ1-2; D remains ambiguous. There are 13 residues in the CDR3. From germline, CDR1 is SQVTM and CDR2 ANQGSEA. V lost 3 bases to trimming and J lost 0 bases, with 8 bases between them. The CDR3 here is CSVEVGTNYGYTF. Written as DNA, the CDR3 is TGCAGCGTTGAGGTCGGTACTAACTATGGCTACACCTTC.

This clone was seen more than once but under ten times. The chain combines TRBV19 with TRBJ2-1; 7 bases match TRBD1. The CDR3 is made up of 15 amino acids. Germline loops: CDR1 LNHDA, CDR2 SQIVND (reference sequence). V lost 5 bases, J lost 7 bases, and 11 bases stayed unmatched. The CDR3 DNA is TGTGCCAGTAGTCCAAAAGGACAGGTTTTTAATGAGCAGTTCTTC. Translation: CASSPKGQVFNEQFF.

The chain is built from TRBV29-1 and TRBJ1-1, with D uncertain. The CDR3 is 15 amino acids. Deletions cut 3 bases from V and 0 bases from J, with 14 bases between. Germline CDR1 and CDR2: SQVTM and ANQGSEA. The chain's CDR3 is CSVDLSGSMNTEAFF. CDR3 DNA: TGCAGCGTTGATCTGTCGGGGTCTATGAACACTGAAGCTTTCTTT.

The chain is built from TRBV3-1 (or the pseudogene TRBV3-2) and TRBJ2-1; the match to TRBD2 covers 15 bases. The germline V gene has CDR1 LGHDT and CDR2 YNNKEL (reference sequence). With 0 bases clipped from V and 0 bases from J, the junction kept 6 bases outside the gene matches. This CDR3 is 20 amino acids long. The CDR3 sequence is CASSQDQGTSGRSSYNEQFF. The CDR3 DNA is TGTGCCAGCAGCCAAGATCAGGGGACTAGCGGGAGGAGCTCCTACAATGAGCAGTTCTTC.

Here the CDR3 DNA reads TGCAGTGCCAAACTAGTTTACGAGCAGTACTTC. Translation gives CSAKLVYEQYF. The V and J genes are TRBV20-1 and TRBJ2-7, with D possibly matching TRBD2 (5 bases). The CDR3 length is 11 residues. V was pared by 6 bases and J by 4 bases, with 10 bases between. Germline CDR1 reads DFQATT; CDR2 reads SNEGSKA (reference sequence).

The chain joins TRBV9 to TRBJ2-3; 12 nucleotides line up with TRBD2. CDR3 length: 17 residues. V dropped 4 bases and J dropped 4; count of bases not matched to a gene: 10. CDR1 SGDLS and CDR2 YYNGEE come from the germline V gene. CDR3 sequence (DNA): TGTGCCAGCAGCCCCCGGGCTAGCGGGAGGGCATCAGATACGCAGTATTTT. Amino acids: CASSPRASGRASDTQYF. Full variable domain (remainder filled in from reference TRBV9 and TRBJ2-3): DSGVTQTPKHLITATGQRVTLRCSPRSGDLSVYWYQQSLDQGLQFLIQYYNGEERAKGNILERFSAQQFPDLHSELNLSSLELGDSALYFCASSPRASGRASDTQYFGPGTRLTVL.

This chain joins TRBV15 and TRBJ1-4, with TRBD1 as a possible D gene (5 bases). The germline V gene encodes CDR1 LNHNV and CDR2 YYDKDF (reference sequence). V gave up 5 bases and J gave up 4 bases, with 17 bases separating them. This CDR3 contains 16 residues. CDR3 bases: TGTGCCACCAGCTTCGACAACAGGCGAAATAATGAAAAACTGTTTTTT. It specifies CATSFDNRRNNEKLFF. The full variable domain, rest sourced from reference TRBV15 and TRBJ1-4, is DAMVIQNPRYQVTQFGKPVTLSCSQTLNHNVMYWYQQKSSQAPKLLFHYYDKDFNNEADTPDNFQSRRPNTSFCFLDIRSPGLGDTAMYLCATSFDNRRNNEKLFFGSGTQLSVL.